These 16 T cell receptor beta chains came from one sample sequenced in a study of naive and memory T cell subsets. The beta constant-region primer was an equimolar mix of two oligonucleotides covering TRBC1 and TRBC2. The ligated cDNA underwent four PCR rounds using SP2 and nested alpha and beta constant-region primers. TCRdb called the UMI-ligation and nested PCR reads again in MiXCR, with one record for every CDR3 protein. The sample lists some 83,000 distinct CDR3 sequences, around 9% occurring once. Specimen: naive CD8+ T cells from blood. The receptors here all came from a human donor in good health.

This clonotype was picked up many times. The chain links TRBV10-3 to TRBJ2-7, with TRBD1 matching 11 bases. CDR1 is ENHRY, CDR2 SYGVKD, per germline. V shed 10 bases, J shed 5 bases, and the junction held 7 bases outside the gene matches. The CDR3 runs 13 residues. The CDR3 is CATRTGGGDEQYF. As DNA, the CDR3 is TGTGCCACCCGGACAGGGGGCGGCGACGAGCAGTACTTC.

The V and J genes are TRBV20-1 and TRBJ2-2, with no clear D. The CDR3 runs to 15 residues. CDR1 and CDR2 from the germline V gene are DFQATT and SNEGSKA (reference sequence). Trimming took 0 bases from V and 2 from J, leaving 10 bases between them. In DNA, the CDR3 is TGCAGTGCTAGAGATCTCGCCGAAAACACCGGGGAGCTGTTTTTT. Translating it yields CSARDLAENTGELFF.

This clonotype showed up many times. The chain combines TRBV9 with TRBJ1-1, with 7 positions matching TRBD1. Germline lookup yields CDR1 SGDLS and CDR2 YYNGEE. This CDR3 is 15 amino acids long. Trimming at V came to 3 bases and at J to 4 bases, leaving 9 bases not matched to a gene. CDR3 DNA sequence: TGTGCCAGCAGCGACATAACAGGGGCAGGCACTGAAGCTTTCTTT. Translated: CASSDITGAGTEAFF.

This clonotype has just a few counts. The chain combines TRBV13 with TRBJ2-5; D is uncertain. This CDR3 comprises 12 residues. Trimming stripped 5 bases from V and 3 bases from J, with 7 bases between. Germline CDR1 is PRHDT and CDR2 is FYEKMQ (reference sequence). The CDR3 DNA reads as TGTGCCAGCAGCAACCTCAAAGAGACCCAGTACTTC. Translated: CASSNLKETQYF.

The chain has TRBV4-1 and TRBJ2-6; D unclear. V was shortened by 0 bases and J by 0 bases, with 12 bases between the two germline ends. This CDR3 has 18 residues. Germline V gene data show CDR1 as MGHRA and CDR2 as YSYEKL. In nucleotides, the CDR3 is TGCGCCAGCAGCCAAGATATAGGCATCAACTCTGGGGCCAACGTCCTGACTTTC. Translation gives CASSQDIGINSGANVLTF.

The chain recombines TRBV7-9 with TRBJ1-1; 10 positions match TRBD1. Germline assignment: CDR1 SEHNR and CDR2 FQNEAQ (reference sequence). The CDR3 is 15 amino acids. With 8 bases clipped from V and 1 base from J, the junction kept 7 bases outside the gene matches. Here the CDR3 DNA reads TGTGCCAGCTCCGACGGACAGGGGGAGAACACTGAAGCTTTCTTT. Its translation is CASSDGQGENTEAFF.

This chain joins TRBV15 and TRBJ2-1; D is ambiguous. The CDR3 totals 12 residues. The V and J ends lost 6 bases and 7 bases respectively, with 10 bases between them. The germline V gene encodes CDR1 LNHNV and CDR2 YYDKDF (reference sequence). This chain's CDR3 is CATRGLVNEQFF. CDR3 bases: TGTGCCACCAGGGGCCTTGTGAATGAGCAGTTCTTC. Together with reference TRBV15 and TRBJ2-1, the CDR3 gives the full variable domain: DAMVIQNPRYQVTQFGKPVTLSCSQTLNHNVMYWYQQKSSQAPKLLFHYYDKDFNNEADTPDNFQSRRPNTSFCFLDIRSPGLGDTAMYLCATRGLVNEQFFGPGTRLTVL.

This clonotype occurred a few times. CDR3: CASSEMNRMYNEQFF. CDR3 DNA sequence: TGTGCCAGCAGCGAGATGAACAGAATGTACAATGAGCAGTTCTTC. The chain recombines TRBV11-2 with TRBJ2-1; no firm D call. The CDR3 length is 15 residues. Trimming left V 5 bases short and J 4 bases short, with 15 bases between. Germline lookup yields CDR1 SGHAT and CDR2 FQNNGV.

The genes are TRBV5-5 and TRBJ2-7; possibly TRBD1 for D (5 bases). Trimming pared 0 bases from V and 0 bases from J, leaving 16 bases between. The germline gives CDR1 SGHKS, CDR2 YYEKEE (reference sequence). This CDR3 is built from 17 residues. CDR3 loop: CASSLEFRGFGSYEQYF. For the CDR3, the DNA is TGTGCCAGCAGCTTGGAGTTTAGGGGATTTGGCTCCTACGAGCAGTACTTC.

This clonotype came up a few times. J is TRBJ2-5 and V is TRBV6-2 or TRBV6-3; 8 nucleotides agree with TRBD2. Germline assignment: CDR1 MNHEY and CDR2 SVGEGT. CDR3 length equals 16 residues. V dropped 4 bases and J dropped 1; count of bases not matched to a gene: 8. CDR3 sequence reads: CASSSPGGRVQETQYF. The CDR3 DNA is TGTGCCAGCAGTTCCCCGGGGGGGAGGGTCCAAGAGACCCAGTACTTC.

A few counts support this clonotype. The J gene is TRBJ2-3, the V gene TRBV10-3; TRBD2 might be the D (6 bases). V shed 4 bases and J shed 5 bases, with 13 bases lying between them. Germline assignment: CDR1 ENHRY and CDR2 SYGVKD. The CDR3 is 14 amino acids. CDR3 nucleotides: TGTGCCATCAGTGTGGGGGGTTCGGTAGATACGCAGTATTTT. This gives the protein CAISVGGSVDTQYF.

This clonotype has more than one count but fewer than ten. The V call is TRBV7-3, the J call TRBJ2-1; D uncertain. The length of the CDR3 is 12 residues. CDR1 and CDR2 from the germline V gene are SGHTA and FQGTGA. V shed 4 bases and J shed 7 bases, with 8 bases lying between them. The CDR3 region is CASSSHSNEQFF. The CDR3 nucleotides are TGTGCCAGCAGCTCACACTCGAATGAGCAGTTCTTC.

This chain links TRBV12-3 or TRBV12-4 with TRBJ1-2; 8 bases map to TRBD1. This CDR3 spans 15 amino acids. V lost 5 bases, J lost 1 base, and 6 bases stayed unmatched. The CDR3 nucleotides are TGTGCCAGCAGTCTCCCAGGGGGCATTAACTATGGCTACACCTTC. Translated, it gives CASSLPGGINYGYTF.

The table lists this clonotype with many counts. V and J are TRBV7-2 and TRBJ2-3; D gene ambiguous. Trimming pared 5 bases from V and 2 bases from J, leaving 14 bases between. The CDR3 extends over 15 amino acids. The germline V gene encodes CDR1 SGHTA and CDR2 FQGNSA. The CDR3 is CASSVRTNPTDTQYF. The CDR3 DNA reads as TGTGCCAGCAGCGTTCGGACCAATCCCACAGATACGCAGTATTTT. The full variable domain, completed using reference TRBV7-2 and TRBJ2-3, is GAGVSQSPSNKVTEKGKDVELRCDPISGHTALYWYRQSLGQGLEFLIYFQGNSAPDKSGLPSDRFSAERTGGSVSTLTIQRTQQEDSAVYLCASSVRTNPTDTQYFGPGTRLTVL.

In this sample, this clonotype turned up many times. V is TRBV28 and J is TRBJ2-3; 8 bases agree with TRBD2. Unmatched junction bases numbered 21, after V lost 8 bases and J lost 2 bases. The CDR3 has 19 residues. The germline V gene encodes CDR1 MDHEN and CDR2 SYDVKM. CDR3 sequence reads: CASALAGPGEGLDTDTQYF. CDR3 nucleotide sequence: TGTGCCAGCGCCCTAGCGGGTCCGGGAGAGGGATTAGACACAGATACGCAGTATTTT.

In its sample, this clonotype was seen many times. The chain is built from TRBV5-1 and TRBJ2-7; 8 bases map to TRBD1. This CDR3 region has 14 residues. The V segment lost 4 bases and the J segment 3 bases; nucleotides outside the gene matches: 6. Germline loops: CDR1 SGHRS, CDR2 YFSETQ. This chain's CDR3 is CASSTGQGDYEQYF. The CDR3 DNA reads TGCGCCAGCAGCACAGGACAGGGCGACTACGAGCAGTACTTC.